Listed here is a single TCR beta chain. This entry belongs to a study of blood T cell repertoires in COVID-19. Study information: The origin of the acute and convalescent COVID-19 samples was the United States, Italy and Spain. T cells, B-cell-depleted T cells, or PBMCs supplied cDNA or gDNA.

In the source study's methods: The assay estimated nucleated cells by amplifying reference gene primers. Using immunoSEQ multiplex PCR, the repertoire was profiled, and TCRdb retains in-frame clones only, with some absent. That table supplies the V and J calls and clone size; D and trimming were determined from the DNA. The sample has some 130,000 clones, around 73% seen once. The germline CDR1 and CDR2 sequences are MGHRA and YSYEKL. The CDR3 loop spans 13 amino acids. Trimming cost V 0 bases and J 12 bases; bases outside gene matches: 5. The clonotype was recovered from a man aged 60-69 years who had recovered from COVID-19. V and J are TRBV4-1 and TRBJ1-2, with 9 bases fitting TRBD1. Sequenced material: peripheral blood. The CDR3, as DNA: TGCGCCAGCAGCCAAGACGGGGACAGGGCCCACACCTTC. Amino acids: CASSQDGDRAHTF.